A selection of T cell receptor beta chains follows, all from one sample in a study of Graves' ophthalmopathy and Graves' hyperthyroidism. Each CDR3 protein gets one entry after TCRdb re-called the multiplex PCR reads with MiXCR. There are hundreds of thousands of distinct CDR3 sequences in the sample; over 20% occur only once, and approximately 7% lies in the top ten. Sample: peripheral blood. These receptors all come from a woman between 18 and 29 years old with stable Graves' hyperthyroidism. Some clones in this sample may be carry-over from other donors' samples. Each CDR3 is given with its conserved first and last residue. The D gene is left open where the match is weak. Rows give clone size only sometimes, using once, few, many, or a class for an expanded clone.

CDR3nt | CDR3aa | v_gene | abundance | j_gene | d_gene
TGTGCCAGCAGCTTTAAGGGTGGAGGGGGGCATGAAGCTTTCTTT | CASSFKGGGGHEAFF | TRBV7-9 | . | TRBJ1-1 | .
TGCGCCAGCAGCCAAAACATTAGGGCTGTCTATGGCTACACCTTC | CASSQNIRAVYGYTF | TRBV4-1 | . | TRBJ1-2 | .
TGCAGTTCGCGCAAAAGCGGGAGCGGGTCCTACGAGCAGTACTTC | CSSRKSGSGSYEQYF | TRBV20-1 | many | TRBJ2-7 | TRBD2
TGCAGCGTTGTGGGTTGGGGGAACACTGAAGCTTTCTTT | CSVVGWGNTEAFF | TRBV29-1 | few | TRBJ1-1 | .
TGTGCCAGCAGTGAAGGGACACAGGGGGCAGCCAAAAACATTCAGTACTTC | CASSEGTQGAAKNIQYF | TRBV2 | many | TRBJ2-4 | TRBD1
TGTGCCAGCACCCCTGGGCATAGCAATCAGCCCCAGCATTTT | CASTPGHSNQPQHF | TRBV28 | many | TRBJ1-5 | .
TGTGCCAGCAGCCAATCCTGGACCGTTGGTCCCGGGGAGCTGTTTTTT | CASSQSWTVGPGELFF | TRBV6-2/TRBV6-3 | many | TRBJ2-2 | .
TGTGCCAGCAGTTCCGCCGACAGCTACTATGGCTACACCTTC | CASSSADSYYGYTF | TRBV12-3/TRBV12-4 | few | TRBJ1-2 | .
TGTGCCAGCAGATCGACCGGGACAGCCTATGGCTACACCTTC | CASRSTGTAYGYTF | TRBV27 | few | TRBJ1-2 | TRBD1
TGTGCCAGCAGCGGGACAGGGGGTTATAATTCACCCCTCCACTTT | CASSGTGGYNSPLHF | TRBV2 | many | TRBJ1-6 | TRBD1
TGCAGTGCTCCCAGGGAGATAACCTACGAGCAGTACTTC | CSAPREITYEQYF | TRBV20-1 | many | TRBJ2-7 | .
TGTGCCAGCAGCCCTAAAGGACAGCTAAATCAGCCCCAGCATTTT | CASSPKGQLNQPQHF | TRBV12-3/TRBV12-4 | . | TRBJ1-5 | .
TGTGCCAGCGCCATGGGGGCCGATCAGCCCCAGCATTTT | CASAMGADQPQHF | TRBV12-3/TRBV12-4 | . | TRBJ1-5 | .
TGTGCCAGCAGTTTGGGGGTCCCCTTCTCCACTGAAGCTTTCTTT | CASSLGVPFSTEAFF | TRBV12-3/TRBV12-4 | . | TRBJ1-1 | .
TGTGCCAGCAGTTTGAGACCACACAGATCCTCCTTC | CASSLRPHRSSF | TRBV12-3/TRBV12-4 | . | TRBJ1-2 | .
TGCGCCAGCAGCGCGTTCGAACAGATCATGAACACTGAAGCTTTCTTT | CASSAFEQIMNTEAFF | TRBV5-1 | many | TRBJ1-1 | .
TGTGCCAGCAGTTTAGAGGGGGCTCTACACGGGGAGCTGTTTTTT | CASSLEGALHGELFF | TRBV27 | many | TRBJ2-2 | TRBD1
TGTGCCAGCAGTCGACGGGACAGGGACACTGAAGCTTTCTTT | CASSRRDRDTEAFF | TRBV7-9 | many | TRBJ1-1 | TRBD1
TGTGCCAGCGCGTCCGGGACAGGGGGTCTGATCACTGAAGCTTTCTTT | CASASGTGGLITEAFF | TRBV6-1 | . | TRBJ1-1 | TRBD1
TGTGCCAGCAGTTACGTCGGGGGAGGTCAAGAGACCCAGTACTTC | CASSYVGGGQETQYF | TRBV6-5 | . | TRBJ2-5 | .
TGTGCCAGCAGCAACCCGGGACAGGGTGTTACCGGGGAGCTGTTTTTT | CASSNPGQGVTGELFF | TRBV12-3/TRBV12-4 | many | TRBJ2-2 | TRBD1
TGTGCCAGCAGCGCTGACACTGATCAGCCCCAGCATTTT | CASSADTDQPQHF | TRBV7-9 | . | TRBJ1-5 | .
TGTGCCAGCAGTTACTCGACACAGGGACATCAGCCCCAGCATTTT | CASSYSTQGHQPQHF | TRBV6-2/TRBV6-3 | many | TRBJ1-5 | .
TGTGCCAGCAGCCAGGGACCTCCCGGGGGCGAGACCCAGTACTTC | CASSQGPPGGETQYF | TRBV28 | many | TRBJ2-5 | .
TGTGCCAAGGGCGCGGGACAAAAAGTCTACGAGCAGTACTTC | CAKGAGQKVYEQYF | TRBV6-1 | many | TRBJ2-7 | .
TGTGCCAGCAGCTCCCAAGGCGGGGTAGAGACCCAGTACTTC | CASSSQGGVETQYF | TRBV7-2 | many | TRBJ2-5 | .
TGCAGTGGGGGTTATGGCTACACCTTC | CSGGYGYTF | TRBV20-1 | once | TRBJ1-2 | .
TGTGCCTGGAGTGCCCTGGACCTTTCCTATGGCTACACCTTC | CAWSALDLSYGYTF | TRBV30 | many | TRBJ1-2 | .
TGTGCCAGCAGCCCCAATTTCTGGCAGTACGAGCAGTACTTC | CASSPNFWQYEQYF | TRBV7-2 | many | TRBJ2-7 | .
TGTGCCAGCAGCTTTACGGCCGGAAACACTGAAGCTTTCTTT | CASSFTAGNTEAFF | TRBV11-2 | . | TRBJ1-1 | .
TGTGCCAGCAGCTTTGAGCGGAATCAGCCCCAGCATTTT | CASSFERNQPQHF | TRBV7-2 | . | TRBJ1-5 | .
TGTGCCAGCAGTTTGTCCAGGAACCAAGAGACCCAGTACTTC | CASSLSRNQETQYF | TRBV12-3/TRBV12-4 | many | TRBJ2-5 | .
TGTGCCTGGAGTGTAGGAGCGGGAGGACCTCAAGAGACCCAGTACTTC | CAWSVGAGGPQETQYF | TRBV30 | many | TRBJ2-5 | TRBD2
TGCAGTGCTACCTTCGACAACCTAATCGGCTACACCTTC | CSATFDNLIGYTF | TRBV20-1 | many | TRBJ1-2 | .